This passage covers 12 T cell receptor beta chains from one sample sequenced in a study of blood T cell repertoires in COVID-19. The protocol was immunoSEQ multiplex PCR, while the TCRdb copy is restricted to in-frame clones and leaves out a portion. The sample includes approximately 300,000 clones, about 92% seen only once; the top ten take less than 20%. Sequencing input: PBMCs or T cells enriched from blood (not recorded which). These TCRs come from a woman under 40 who had recovered from COVID-19.

V usage is TRBV5-1 and J usage is TRBJ2-5; tentative D call: TRBD1 (6 bases). Germline loops: CDR1 SGHRS, CDR2 YFSETQ. The length of the CDR3 is 16 residues. With 8 bases removed from V and 5 bases from J, the gap between germline ends came to 25 bases. The CDR3 spells CASQALQQGLGETQYF. The DNA for the CDR3 is TGCGCCAGTCAGGCCCTTCAACAGGGTTTGGGGGAGACCCAGTACTTC.

Comments on this clone: This same CDR3 is encoded by further DNA sequences in the sample. V gene TRBV27 combines with J gene TRBJ2-5; D is possibly TRBD2 (5 bases). CDR3 length equals 15 residues. Between the trimmed V and J ends, which lost 5 bases and 5 bases, there was a span of 18 bases. Germline loops: CDR1 MNHEY, CDR2 SMNVEV (reference sequence). The CDR3 sequence: CASSLSRGPGETQYF. CDR3 in DNA: TGTGCCAGCAGTCTGTCACGTGGACCGGGGGAGACCCAGTACTTC.

The chain joins TRBV28 to TRBJ2-7; 9 bases agree with TRBD2. The V gene's germline CDR1 is MDHEN and CDR2 SYDVKM. The trim removed 4 bases at V and 0 bases at J, leaving 4 bases unmatched. CDR3 size: 15 residues. The DNA of the CDR3 is TGTGCCAGCAGTTCTTGGCGGGAGGGCTCCTACGAGCAGTACTTC. Protein: CASSSWREGSYEQYF.

Only one count was recorded for this clone. The chain has TRBV10-1 and TRBJ1-3; the D gene is possibly TRBD1 (6 bases). CDR1 and CDR2 (germline): WNHNN, SYGVQD (reference sequence). The CDR3 covers 13 residues. Trimming left V 8 bases short and J 4 bases short, with 12 bases between. The CDR3 reads CASQGCTGNTIYF. In DNA, the CDR3 is TGCGCCAGCCAGGGGTGCACAGGAAACACCATATATTTT.

This clone appeared once. This sequence joins TRBV11-3 and TRBJ2-7, with 7 bases that match TRBD1. Per germline, CDR1 SGHNT and CDR2 YENEEA. This CDR3 region has 15 residues. J lost 1 base, V lost 5 bases, and 8 bases had no gene match. CDR3 coding DNA: TGTGCCAGCAGCCCGACAGGGCGAGGATCCTACGAGCAGTACTTC. Amino acids: CASSPTGRGSYEQYF. Together with reference TRBV11-3 and TRBJ2-7, the CDR3 gives the full variable domain: EAGVVQSPRYKIIEKKQPVAFWCNPISGHNTLYWYLQNLGQGPELLIRYENEEAVDDSQLPKDRFSAERLKGVDSTLKIQPAELGDSAVYLCASSPTGRGSYEQYFGPGTRLTVT.

In its sample, this clone was seen a few times. The chain couples TRBV14 to TRBJ2-3; D might be TRBD2 (6 bases). The CDR3 extends over 16 amino acids. V was trimmed by 1 base and J by 1 base, leaving 12 bases between them. Per the germline V gene, CDR1 is SGHDN and CDR2 is FVKESK. In DNA, the CDR3 is TGTGCCAGCAGCCAAGCGGCGGGGTTGGGCACAGATACGCAGTATTTT. Its translation: CASSQAAGLGTDTQYF. The full variable domain, its missing parts supplied by reference TRBV14 and TRBJ2-3, is EAGVTQFPSHSVIEKGQTVTLRCDPISGHDNLYWYRRVMGKEIKFLLHFVKESKQDESGMPNNRFLAERTGGTYSTLKVQPAELEDSGVYFCASSQAAGLGTDTQYFGPGTRLTVL.

J is TRBJ2-1 and V is TRBV28; a weak D match, TRBD1 (6 bases). Trimming pared 6 bases from V and 7 bases from J, leaving 13 bases between. From germline, CDR1 is MDHEN and CDR2 SYDVKM. The CDR3 extends over 13 amino acids. The CDR3 DNA follows: TGTGCCAGCAGCCACCCTACAGGGAATGAGCAGTTCTTC. Protein sequence: CASSHPTGNEQFF.

This chain joins TRBV28 and TRBJ2-7; weak D call: TRBD2 (7 bases). Trimming removed 4 bases at V and 2 bases at J, with 18 bases between. CDR1 is MDHEN and CDR2 is SYDVKM in the germline V gene. This CDR3 contains 16 residues. The CDR3 region has the DNA TGTGCCAGCAGTTCGGCGGGGGCGAAAGGGGCCTACGAGCAGTACTTC. This gives the protein CASSSAGAKGAYEQYF.

Only one count was recorded for this clone. The chain links TRBV5-5 to TRBJ2-7, with a weak D call TRBD1 (6 bases). The CDR3 extends over 13 amino acids. Germline CDR1 SGHKS, CDR2 YYEKEE (reference sequence). V lost 4 bases, J lost 4 bases, and 12 bases lay in between. In DNA form, the CDR3 reads TGTGCCAGCAGCATCAATGGACAGTACGAGCAGTACTTC. It codes for CASSINGQYEQYF.

This chain links TRBV27 with TRBJ2-3; D is possibly TRBD2 (6 bases). Germline-derived CDR1 and CDR2 are MNHEY and SMNVEV (reference sequence). The CDR3 is 14 residues long. Trimming took 5 bases from V and 5 from J, leaving 14 bases between them. CDR3 nucleotides: TGTGCCAGCAGTATCGGGAGAACGGGAGATACGCAGTATTTT. Amino acid sequence: CASSIGRTGDTQYF.

CDR3 residues: CASSLGLSSGSRYNEQFF. The CDR3 DNA sequence: TGTGCCAGCAGCTTGGGTTTGAGTAGCGGGAGTCGTTACAATGAGCAGTTCTTC. The chain employs TRBV5-4 and TRBJ2-1; 9 bases fit TRBD2. CDR1 is SGHNT, CDR2 YYREEE, per germline (reference sequence). This CDR3 comprises 18 residues. Trimming cost V 0 bases and J 4 bases; bases outside gene matches: 11.

The V call is TRBV29-1, the J call TRBJ1-2; a weak D match, TRBD1 (6 bases). The CDR3 extends over 12 amino acids. V lost 8 bases, J lost 8 bases, and 18 bases lay in between. Germline assignment: CDR1 SQVTM and CDR2 ANQGSEA. The CDR3 protein is CSFLHGGQGYTF. The CDR3 DNA reads as TGCAGCTTTCTTCACGGGGGGCAGGGCTACACCTTC.